The rows below give T cell receptor beta chains drawn from one sample of a study of identical twins. TCRdb independently ran MiXCR on the 5' RACE reads; one entry per CDR3 protein. The sample holds around 1.7 million distinct CDR3 sequences; less than 40% are singletons and the top ten take around 0.25%. Input material: cord blood. The receptor source for this set is a newborn girl in good health. Both conserved end residues are part of each CDR3. D genes are given only for firm matches. Size is stated for part of the rows, as once, few or many counts, or as a class when the clone is expanded.

V	size	J	D	DNA	CDR3
TRBV28	NA	TRBJ2-7	TRBD2	TGTGCCAGCAGCCCTTGCGTGACTAGCGTGAATTGGGGCCCCTACGAGCAGTACTTC	CASSPCVTSVNWGPYEQYF
TRBV12-3/TRBV12-4	NA	TRBJ1-3	NA	TGTGCCAGCCGCCCCGGACGGTCTGGAAACACCATATATTTT	CASRPGRSGNTIYF
TRBV6-1	few	TRBJ1-6	NA	TGTGCCAGCAGTGCTAGGGATGCCTATAATTCACCCCTCCACTTT	CASSARDAYNSPLHF
TRBV15	NA	TRBJ1-6	NA	TGTGCCACCAGCAGAGGAAGGGGGACCTATAATTCACCCCTCCACTTT	CATSRGRGTYNSPLHF
TRBV21-1	few	TRBJ1-4	NA	TGTGCCAGCAGCAAAAGGAACGCAACTAATGAAAAACTGTTTTTT	CASSKRNATNEKLFF
TRBV20-1	NA	TRBJ1-6	NA	TGCAGTGCTAGAGAACTGTATAATTCACCCCCCCACTTT	CSARELYNSPPHF
TRBV19	NA	TRBJ2-1	NA	TGTGCCAGTAGTATAGCCGGGGGGCCCTACAATGGGCAGTTCTTC	CASSIAGGPYNGQFF
TRBV7-9	NA	TRBJ2-1	NA	TGTGCCAGCAGCTTAGCGCTGAGGAGGGCCTTGGATGAGCAGTTCTTC	CASSLALRRALDEQFF
TRBV5-1	NA	TRBJ2-5	TRBD2	TGCGCCACCTCCTCCGGGGGGTCCCAAGAGACCCAGTACTTC	CATSSGGSQETQYF
TRBV20-1	few	TRBJ2-1	NA	TGCAGTGCTAGAGCCCTGGGGACGATAGGGTACAATGAGCAGTTCTTC	CSARALGTIGYNEQFF
TRBV7-9	NA	TRBJ1-1	TRBD1	TGTGCCAGCAGCCACCTGGACAGGGGGACTGAAGCTTTCTTT	CASSHLDRGTEAFF
TRBV11-2	NA	TRBJ1-4	NA	TGTGCCAGCAGCTTATGGGGAGGGGGTGAAAAACTGTTTTTT	CASSLWGGGEKLFF
TRBV10-3	few	TRBJ1-2	NA	TGTGCCATCAGTGGTAAACAGGGCTATGGCTACACCTTC	CAISGKQGYGYTF
TRBV29-1	NA	TRBJ1-1	NA	TGCAGCGTTGAGCTTGGACGGAGAAACACTGAAGCTTTCTTT	CSVELGRRNTEAFF